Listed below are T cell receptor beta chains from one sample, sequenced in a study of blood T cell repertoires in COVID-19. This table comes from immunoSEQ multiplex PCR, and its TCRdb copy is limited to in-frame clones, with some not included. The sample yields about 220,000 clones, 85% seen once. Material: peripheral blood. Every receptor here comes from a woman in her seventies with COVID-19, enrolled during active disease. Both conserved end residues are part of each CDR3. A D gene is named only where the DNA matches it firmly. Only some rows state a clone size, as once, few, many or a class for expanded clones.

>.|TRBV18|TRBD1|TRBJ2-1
CASSPRDREYNEQFF
TGTGCCAGCTCACCCCGGGACAGGGAGTACAATGAGCAGTTCTTC
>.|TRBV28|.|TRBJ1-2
CASSPLDSVNYGYTF
TGTGCCAGCAGTCCCTTGGACAGCGTTAACTATGGCTACACCTTC
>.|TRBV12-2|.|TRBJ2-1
CASRLHGHSYNEQFF
TGTGCAAGTCGCTTACACGGACACTCCTACAATGAGCAGTTCTTC
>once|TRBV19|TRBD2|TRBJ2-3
CASSPDSRRGGTDTQYF
TGTGCCAGTAGTCCCGACAGTCGACGGGGGGGCACAGATACGCAGTATTTT
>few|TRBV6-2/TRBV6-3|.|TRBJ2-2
CASSPHLVGELFF
TGTGCCAGCAGTCCCCACTTGGTCGGGGAGCTGTTTTTT
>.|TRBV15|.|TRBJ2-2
CATSRDLKGRGELFF
TGTGCCACCAGCAGAGATTTGAAGGGGCGCGGGGAGCTGTTTTTT
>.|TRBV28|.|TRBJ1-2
CASSLGLTNYGYTF
TGTGCCAGCAGTTTAGGCCTGACTAACTATGGCTACACCTTC
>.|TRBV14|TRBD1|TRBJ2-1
CASSQTIGTENYNEQFF
TGTGCCAGCAGCCAGACTATCGGGACAGAGAACTACAATGAGCAGTTCTTC
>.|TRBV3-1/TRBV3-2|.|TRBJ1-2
CASSQDGGYGYTF
TGTGCCAGCAGCCAAGACGGAGGCTATGGCTACACCTTC
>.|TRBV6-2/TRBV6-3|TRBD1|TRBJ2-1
CASTPPGQGGNEQFF
TGTGCCAGCACCCCTCCGGGACAGGGGGGGAATGAGCAGTTCTTC